This T cell receptor (beta chain) was sequenced in a study of T cells expressing NK-cell markers. One entry per CDR3 protein, without DNA, is what TCRdb gives after re-calling the 5' RACE reads. The sample table sets out about 430,000 distinct CDR3 sequences. The origin of this receptor is a woman aged 45-60 years in good health. Sequencing was performed on blood T cells: a sorted CD56 or NKG2C T cell subset, CD4+ or CD8+ T cells, or bulk PBMC T cells (not recorded which).

CDR3 loop: CASRRPGQGAPATNEKLFF. This sequence joins TRBV6-1 and TRBJ1-4; the D call from TCRdb, TRBD1, cannot be confirmed without DNA. The CDR3 totals 19 residues. The germline V gene encodes CDR1 MNHNS and CDR2 SASEGT.